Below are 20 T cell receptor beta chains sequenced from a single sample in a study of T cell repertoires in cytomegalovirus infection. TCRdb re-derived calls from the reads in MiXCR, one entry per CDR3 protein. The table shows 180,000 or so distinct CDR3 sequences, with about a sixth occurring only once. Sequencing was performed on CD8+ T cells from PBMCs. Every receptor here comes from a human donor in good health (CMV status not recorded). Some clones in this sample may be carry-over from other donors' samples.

CDR3 region: CASSYMAADTQYF. The CDR3 coding sequence is TGTGCCAGCAGTTATATGGCGGCAGATACGCAGTATTTT. The chain carries TRBV6-6 and TRBJ2-3; unclear D gene. CDR1 is MNHNY and CDR2 is SVGAGI in the germline V gene (reference sequence). The ends were cut back, 3 bases at V and 4 bases at J, with 8 bases in the middle. The CDR3 totals 13 residues.

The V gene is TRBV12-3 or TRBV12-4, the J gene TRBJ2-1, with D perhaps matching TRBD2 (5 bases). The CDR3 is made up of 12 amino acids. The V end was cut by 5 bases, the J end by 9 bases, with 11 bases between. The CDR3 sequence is CASSPGLGEQFF. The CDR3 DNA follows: TGTGCCAGCAGTCCCGGACTGGGTGAGCAGTTCTTC.

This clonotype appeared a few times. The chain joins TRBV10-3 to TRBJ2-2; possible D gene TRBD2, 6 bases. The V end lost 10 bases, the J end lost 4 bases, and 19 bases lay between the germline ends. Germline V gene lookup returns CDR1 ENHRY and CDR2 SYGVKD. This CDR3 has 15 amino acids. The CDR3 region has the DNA TGTGCCACCTCTTCTAGCGAGGTGGGCACCGGGGAGCTGTTTTTT. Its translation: CATSSSEVGTGELFF.

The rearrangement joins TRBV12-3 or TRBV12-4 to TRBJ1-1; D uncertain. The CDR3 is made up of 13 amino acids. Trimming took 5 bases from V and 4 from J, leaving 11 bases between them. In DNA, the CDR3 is TGTGCCAGCAGTCCTGGGTGGGGCACTGAAGCTTTCTTT. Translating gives CASSPGWGTEAFF.

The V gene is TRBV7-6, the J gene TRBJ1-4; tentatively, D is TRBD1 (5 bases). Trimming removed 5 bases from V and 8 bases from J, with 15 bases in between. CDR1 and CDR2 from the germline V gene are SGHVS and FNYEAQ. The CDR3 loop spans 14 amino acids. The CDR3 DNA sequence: TGTGCCAGCAGCGTGGGACCAATCAAGGAAAAACTGTTTTTT. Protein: CASSVGPIKEKLFF.

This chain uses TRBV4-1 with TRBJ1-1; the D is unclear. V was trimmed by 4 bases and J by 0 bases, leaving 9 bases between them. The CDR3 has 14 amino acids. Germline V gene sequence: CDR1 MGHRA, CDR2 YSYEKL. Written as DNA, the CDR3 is TGCGCCAGCAGCCTCCAGGCCTTGAACACTGAAGCTTTCTTT. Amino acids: CASSLQALNTEAFF.

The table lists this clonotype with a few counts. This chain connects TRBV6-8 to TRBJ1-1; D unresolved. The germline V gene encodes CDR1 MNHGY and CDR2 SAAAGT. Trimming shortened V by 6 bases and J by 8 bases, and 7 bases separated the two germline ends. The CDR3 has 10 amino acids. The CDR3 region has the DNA TGTGCCAGCAGCCGTGAAGAAGCTTTCTTT. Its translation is CASSREEAFF.

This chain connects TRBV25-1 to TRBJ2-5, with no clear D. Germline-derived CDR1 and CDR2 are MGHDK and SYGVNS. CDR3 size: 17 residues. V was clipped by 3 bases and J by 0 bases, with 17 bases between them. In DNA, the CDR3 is TGTGCCAGCAGTGATCCTTCCGGACGTCAATACCAAGAGACCCAGTACTTC. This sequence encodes CASSDPSGRQYQETQYF.

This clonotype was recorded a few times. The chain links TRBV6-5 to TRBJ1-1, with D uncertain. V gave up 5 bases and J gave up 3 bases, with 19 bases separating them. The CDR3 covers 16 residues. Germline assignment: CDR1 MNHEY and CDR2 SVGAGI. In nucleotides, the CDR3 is TGTGCCAGCAGTGACCTCCCTTTGAGTAGTGACACTGAAGCTTTCTTT. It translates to CASSDLPLSSDTEAFF.

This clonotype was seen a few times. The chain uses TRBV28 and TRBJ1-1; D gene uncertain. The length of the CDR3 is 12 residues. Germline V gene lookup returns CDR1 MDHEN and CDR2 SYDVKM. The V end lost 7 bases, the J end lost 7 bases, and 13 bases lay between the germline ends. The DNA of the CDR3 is TGTGCCAGCACCCCGGGTCGGGATGAAGCTTTCTTT. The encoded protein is CASTPGRDEAFF. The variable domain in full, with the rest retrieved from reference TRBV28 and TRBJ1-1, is DVKVTQSSRYLVKRTGEKVFLECVQDMDHENMFWYRQDPGLGLRLIYFSYDVKMKEKGDIPEGYSVSREKKERFSLILESASTNQTSMYLCASTPGRDEAFFGQGTRLTVV.

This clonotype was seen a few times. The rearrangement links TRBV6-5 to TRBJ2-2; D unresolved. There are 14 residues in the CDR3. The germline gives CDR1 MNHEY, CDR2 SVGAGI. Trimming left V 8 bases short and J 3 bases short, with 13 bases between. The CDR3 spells CASCSVFDTGELFF. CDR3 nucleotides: TGTGCCAGCTGCTCAGTGTTTGACACCGGGGAGCTGTTTTTT.

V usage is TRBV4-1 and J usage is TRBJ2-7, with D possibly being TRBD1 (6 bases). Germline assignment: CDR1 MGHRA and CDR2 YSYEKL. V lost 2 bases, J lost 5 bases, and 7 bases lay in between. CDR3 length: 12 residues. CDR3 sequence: CASSQRQDEQYF. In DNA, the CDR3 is TGCGCCAGCAGCCAACGACAGGACGAGCAGTACTTC.

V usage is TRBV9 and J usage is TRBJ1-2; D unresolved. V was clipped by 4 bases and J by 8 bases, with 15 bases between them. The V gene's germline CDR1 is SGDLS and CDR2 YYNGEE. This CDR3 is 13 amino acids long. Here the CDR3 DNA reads TGTGCCAGCAGCCCAAGGGTCCAGGACGGCTACACCTTC. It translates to CASSPRVQDGYTF.

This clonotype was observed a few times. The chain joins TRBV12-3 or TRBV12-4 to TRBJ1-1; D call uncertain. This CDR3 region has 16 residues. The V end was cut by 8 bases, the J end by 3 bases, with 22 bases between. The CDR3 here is CASGLNPRGLDTEAFF. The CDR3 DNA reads TGTGCCAGCGGCCTTAACCCCCGAGGGCTAGACACTGAAGCTTTCTTT.

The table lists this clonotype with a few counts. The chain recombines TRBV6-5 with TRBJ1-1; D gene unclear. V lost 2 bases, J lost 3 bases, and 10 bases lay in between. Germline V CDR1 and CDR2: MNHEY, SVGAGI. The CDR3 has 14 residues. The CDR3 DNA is TGTGCCAGCAGTTACGAAGGTTTATACACTGAAGCTTTCTTT. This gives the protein CASSYEGLYTEAFF.

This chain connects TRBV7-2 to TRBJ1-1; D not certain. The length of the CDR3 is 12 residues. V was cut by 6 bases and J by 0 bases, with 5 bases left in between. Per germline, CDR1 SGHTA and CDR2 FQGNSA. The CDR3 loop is CASRGMNTEAFF. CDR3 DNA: TGTGCCAGCAGGGGGATGAACACTGAAGCTTTCTTT.

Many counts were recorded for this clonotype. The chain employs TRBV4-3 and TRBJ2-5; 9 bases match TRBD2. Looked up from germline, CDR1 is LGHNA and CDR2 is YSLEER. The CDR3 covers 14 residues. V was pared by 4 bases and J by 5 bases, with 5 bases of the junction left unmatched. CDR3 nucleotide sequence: TGCGCCAGCAGCCCTCGACTAGCGGAGGAGACCCAGTACTTC. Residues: CASSPRLAEETQYF.

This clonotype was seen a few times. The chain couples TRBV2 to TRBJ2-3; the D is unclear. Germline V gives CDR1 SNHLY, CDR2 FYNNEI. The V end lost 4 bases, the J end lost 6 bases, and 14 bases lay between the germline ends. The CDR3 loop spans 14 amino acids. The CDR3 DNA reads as TGTGCCAGCAGTGCGGCAGCCCTCGGTGATACGCAGTATTTT. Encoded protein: CASSAAALGDTQYF.

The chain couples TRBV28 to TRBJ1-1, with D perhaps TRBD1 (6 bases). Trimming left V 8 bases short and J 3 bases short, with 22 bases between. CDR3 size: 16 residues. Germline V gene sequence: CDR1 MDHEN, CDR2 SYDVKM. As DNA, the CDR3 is TGTGCCAGCCTAGGGAATACAGGGTACCTGGACACTGAAGCTTTCTTT. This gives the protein CASLGNTGYLDTEAFF.

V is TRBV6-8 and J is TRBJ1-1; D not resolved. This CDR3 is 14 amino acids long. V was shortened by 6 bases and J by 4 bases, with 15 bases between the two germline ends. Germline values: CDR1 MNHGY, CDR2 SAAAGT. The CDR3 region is CASSPPTRGTEAFF. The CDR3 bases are TGTGCCAGCAGCCCACCAACCCGAGGCACTGAAGCTTTCTTT.